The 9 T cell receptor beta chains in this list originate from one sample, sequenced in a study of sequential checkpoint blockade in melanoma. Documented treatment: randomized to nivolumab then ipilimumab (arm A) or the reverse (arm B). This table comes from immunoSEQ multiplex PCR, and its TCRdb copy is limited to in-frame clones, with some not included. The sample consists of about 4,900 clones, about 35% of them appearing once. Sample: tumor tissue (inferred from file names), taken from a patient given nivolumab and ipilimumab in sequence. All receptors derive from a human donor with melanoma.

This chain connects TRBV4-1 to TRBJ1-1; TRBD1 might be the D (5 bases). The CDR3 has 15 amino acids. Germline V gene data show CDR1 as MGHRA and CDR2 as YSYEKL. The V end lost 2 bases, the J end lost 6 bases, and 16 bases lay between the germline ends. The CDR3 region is CASSQRSGKEAEAFF. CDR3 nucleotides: TGCGCCAGCAGCCAACGATCAGGGAAGGAGGCTGAAGCTTTCTTT.

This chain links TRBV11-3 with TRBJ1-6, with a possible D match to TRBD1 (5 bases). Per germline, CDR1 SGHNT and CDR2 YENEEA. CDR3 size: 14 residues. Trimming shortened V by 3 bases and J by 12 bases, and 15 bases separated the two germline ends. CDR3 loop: CASSLAGGGIPLHF. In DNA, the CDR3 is TGTGCCAGCAGCTTGGCCGGGGGAGGAATACCCCTCCACTTT.

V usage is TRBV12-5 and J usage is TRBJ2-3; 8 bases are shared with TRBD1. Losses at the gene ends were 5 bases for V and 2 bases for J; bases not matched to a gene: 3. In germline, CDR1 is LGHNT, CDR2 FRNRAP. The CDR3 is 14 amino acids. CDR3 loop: CASGRTGLTDTQYF. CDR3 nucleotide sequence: TGTGCTAGTGGTCGGACAGGGCTCACAGATACGCAGTATTTT. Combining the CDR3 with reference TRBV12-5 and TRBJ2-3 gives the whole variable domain DARVTQTPRHKVTEMGQEVTMRCQPILGHNTVFWYRQTMMQGLELLAYFRNRAPLDDSGMPKDRFSAEMPDATLATLKIQPSEPRDSAVYFCASGRTGLTDTQYFGPGTRLTVL.

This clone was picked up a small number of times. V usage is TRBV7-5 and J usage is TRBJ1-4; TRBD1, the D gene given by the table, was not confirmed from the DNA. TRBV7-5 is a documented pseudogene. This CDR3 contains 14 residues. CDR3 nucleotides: TGTGCCAGCAGCCCCGACAGTTCACATGAAAAACTGTTTTTT. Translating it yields CASSPDSSHEKLFF.

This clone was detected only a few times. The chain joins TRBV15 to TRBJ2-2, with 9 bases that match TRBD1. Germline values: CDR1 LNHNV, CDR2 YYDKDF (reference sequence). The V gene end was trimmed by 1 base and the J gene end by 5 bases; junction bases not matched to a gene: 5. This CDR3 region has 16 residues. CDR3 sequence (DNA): TGTGCCACCAGCAGAGTCGGACAGGGGAGGACCGGGGAGCTGTTTTTT. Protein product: CATSRVGQGRTGELFF.

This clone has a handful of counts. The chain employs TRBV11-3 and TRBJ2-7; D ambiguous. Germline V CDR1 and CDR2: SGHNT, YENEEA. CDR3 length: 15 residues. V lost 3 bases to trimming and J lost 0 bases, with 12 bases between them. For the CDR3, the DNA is TGTGCCAGCAGCTTGACGGGCCGGGCCTCCTACGAGCAGTACTTC. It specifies CASSLTGRASYEQYF.

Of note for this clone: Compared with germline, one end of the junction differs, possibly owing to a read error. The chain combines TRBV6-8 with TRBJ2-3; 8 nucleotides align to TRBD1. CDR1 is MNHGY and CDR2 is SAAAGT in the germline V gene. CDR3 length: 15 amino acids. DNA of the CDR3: TGTGCCATCAGTTGGGCAGGGGGCCGGGCAGATACGCAGTATTTT. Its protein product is CAISWAGGRADTQYF.

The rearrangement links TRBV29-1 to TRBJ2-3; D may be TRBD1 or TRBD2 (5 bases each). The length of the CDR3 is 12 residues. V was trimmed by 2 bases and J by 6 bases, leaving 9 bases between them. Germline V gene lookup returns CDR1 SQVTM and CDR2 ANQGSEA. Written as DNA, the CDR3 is TGCAGCGTTGAACGGGGCGGGGATACGCAGTATTTT. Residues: CSVERGGDTQYF.

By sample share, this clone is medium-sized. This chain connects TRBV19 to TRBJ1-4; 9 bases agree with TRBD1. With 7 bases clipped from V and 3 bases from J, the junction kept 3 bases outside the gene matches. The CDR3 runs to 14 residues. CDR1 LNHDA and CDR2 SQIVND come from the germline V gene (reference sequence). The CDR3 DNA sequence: TGTGCCAGTAATCGGGACAGGGCTAATGAAAAACTGTTTTTT. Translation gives CASNRDRANEKLFF.